Listed below are T cell receptor beta chains from one sample, sequenced in a study of type 1 and type 2 diabetes patients. TCRdb reanalysed the multiplex PCR reads using MiXCR and keeps one entry per CDR3 protein. The table records approximately 260,000 distinct CDR3 sequences, 47% of them present only once. The sample comprised peripheral blood mononuclear cells (PBMCs). These receptor sequences come from a man aged 18 to 30 with type 2 diabetes. CDR3s include the opening cysteine and the closing phenylalanine or tryptophan. Clone size is shown for a subset of rows, as once, few, many or a class of expanded clone.

length: 13; J: TRBJ1-6; V: TRBV30; size: few; CDR3: CAWRGGNNSPLHF
length: 15; J: TRBJ1-3; V: TRBV7-8; size: -; CDR3: CASSLDGGPGNTMYF
length: 14; J: TRBJ2-7; V: TRBV5-1; size: few; CDR3: CASSLEAGGYEQYF
length: 14; J: TRBJ1-4; V: TRBV19; size: -; CDR3: CATKKPGGFEKLFF
length: 13; J: TRBJ2-3; V: TRBV29-1; size: -; CDR3: CSAVLGGTDTQYF
length: 13; J: TRBJ2-1; V: TRBV28; size: -; CDR3: CASSFGVHNEQFF
length: 13; J: TRBJ2-7; V: TRBV25-1; size: -; CDR3: CASGRGAGYEQYF
length: 18; J: TRBJ2-1; V: TRBV9; size: -; CDR3: CASTVGIAGGDAYNEQFF
length: 16; J: TRBJ2-1; V: TRBV10-2; size: -; CDR3: CASSESNRKPLNEQFF
length: 14; J: TRBJ1-1; V: TRBV9; size: -; CDR3: CASSGKDKNTEAFF
length: 16; J: TRBJ2-6; V: TRBV7-2; size: -; CDR3: CASSSTGDRGANVLTF
length: 12; J: TRBJ2-7; V: TRBV7-6; size: -; CDR3: CASSPLGAEQYF
length: 14; J: TRBJ2-3; V: TRBV5-1; size: -; CDR3: CASSAWDSTDTQYF
length: 12; J: TRBJ1-2; V: TRBV6-2/TRBV6-3; size: -; CDR3: CASSDTDHGYTF
length: 13; J: TRBJ1-2; V: TRBV7-8; size: -; CDR3: CAWSNRDSRGYTF
length: 16; J: TRBJ2-2; V: TRBV12-3/TRBV12-4; size: -; CDR3: CASSLGTGSNTGELFF
length: 16; J: TRBJ1-4; V: TRBV15; size: -; CDR3: CATSRDPGEVNEKLFF
length: 16; J: TRBJ2-1; V: TRBV24-1; size: -; CDR3: CATSDFMREGRGEQFF
length: 15; J: TRBJ2-2; V: TRBV20-1; size: few; CDR3: CSARAFGGNTGELFF
length: 12; J: TRBJ2-3; V: TRBV6-6; size: -; CDR3: CASSYKYNEQYF